The 9 T cell receptor beta chains listed next were all sequenced from one sample in a study of cytomegalovirus exposure and HLA in healthy donors. PCR employed 60 Vbeta and 13 Jbeta primers. Using immunoSEQ multiplex PCR, the repertoire was profiled, and TCRdb retains in-frame clones only, with some absent. This sample contains 75,000 to 85,000 clones. The sample was PBMCs. The receptors originated from a young man in good health and CMV-seropositive.

This chain joins TRBV5-6 and TRBJ2-7, with D unresolved. The ends were cut back, 4 bases at V and 3 bases at J, with 11 bases in the middle. Germline V gene data show CDR1 as SGHDT and CDR2 as YYEEEE. The CDR3 totals 13 residues. CDR3 coding DNA: TGTGCCAGCAGCGGCCTACAGAACTACGAGCAGTACTTC. This gives the protein CASSGLQNYEQYF.

The chain has TRBV10-3 and TRBJ1-1; the match to TRBD1 covers 7 bases. The V gene's germline CDR1 is ENHRY and CDR2 SYGVKD. The ends lost 9 bases at V and 7 bases at J; junction bases unmatched: 8. The CDR3 is 12 amino acids. The CDR3 sequence: CAIRQGGSEAFF. DNA for the CDR3: TGTGCCATTCGACAGGGAGGAAGTGAAGCTTTCTTT.

V and J are TRBV5-6 and TRBJ1-2; 7 bases fit TRBD1. The CDR3 loop spans 15 amino acids. Trimming took 0 bases from V and 3 from J; bases not matched to a gene: 5. Per germline, CDR1 SGHDT and CDR2 YYEEEE. Here the CDR3 reads CASSLDRGADYGYTF. In DNA, the CDR3 is TGTGCCAGCAGCTTGGACAGGGGAGCGGACTATGGCTACACCTTC. Full variable domain (rest looked up from reference TRBV5-6 and TRBJ1-2): DAGVTQSPTHLIKTRGQQVTLRCSPKSGHDTVSWYQQALGQGPQFIFQYYEEEERQRGNFPDRFSGHQFPNYSSELNVNALLLGDSALYLCASSLDRGADYGYTFGSGTRLTVV.

This CDR3 reads CASSLSHNYNQPQHF. The CDR3 DNA reads TGTGCCAGCAGCTTATCGCACAATTATAATCAGCCCCAGCATTTT. The V call is TRBV7-2, the J call TRBJ1-5; D remains unclear. Trimming took 2 bases from V and 4 from J, leaving 12 bases between them. This CDR3 has 15 amino acids. CDR1 is SGHTA and CDR2 is FQGNSA in the germline V gene.

This rearrangement joins TRBV7-8 to TRBJ2-5, with 7 bases fitting TRBD1. In germline, CDR1 is SGHVS, CDR2 FQNEAQ. V gave up 5 bases and J gave up 2 bases; unmatched junction bases: 8. The CDR3 has 15 residues. This CDR3 reads CASSARDSLQETQYF. CDR3 in DNA: TGTGCCAGCAGCGCCCGGGACAGCTTACAAGAGACCCAGTACTTC.

This rearrangement joins TRBV19 to TRBJ1-5, with no clear D. This CDR3 region has 16 residues. Germline CDR1 and CDR2: LNHDA and SQIVND (reference sequence). V lost 4 bases and J lost 5, with 18 bases in between. The CDR3 sequence: CASSTSTSEIYQPQHF. CDR3 DNA: TGTGCCAGTAGTACCTCAACTTCCGAGATCTATCAGCCCCAGCATTTT.

The V call is TRBV11-2, the J call TRBJ1-4; D uncertain. The germline V and J ends were trimmed by 5 bases and 3 bases, with 13 bases remaining between them. Germline V lookup: CDR1 SGHAT, CDR2 FQNNGV. This CDR3 contains 15 residues. The CDR3 coding sequence is TGTGCCAGCAGCCCTACGGAGGTCTCTAATGAAAAACTGTTTTTT. Its protein product is CASSPTEVSNEKLFF.

The rearrangement links TRBV19 to TRBJ1-2; D is undetermined. Germline V CDR1 and CDR2: LNHDA, SQIVND (reference sequence). This CDR3 is built from 12 residues. Trimming cost V 5 bases and J 1 base, with 5 bases left between them. The CDR3 loop reads CASSPRNYGYTF. CDR3 nucleotides: TGTGCCAGTAGTCCCCGTAACTATGGCTACACCTTC.

The V call is TRBV5-1, the J call TRBJ2-5; TRBD1 agrees at 7 bases. The J call is doubtful: the DNA matches TRBJ2-7 better. The CDR3 contains 15 residues. Germline V lookup: CDR1 SGHRS, CDR2 YFSETQ. CDR3 residues: CASSSTQGIGSEQYF. In DNA form, the CDR3 reads TGCGCCAGCAGCTCAACACAGGGGATTGGGAGCGAGCAGTACTTC.